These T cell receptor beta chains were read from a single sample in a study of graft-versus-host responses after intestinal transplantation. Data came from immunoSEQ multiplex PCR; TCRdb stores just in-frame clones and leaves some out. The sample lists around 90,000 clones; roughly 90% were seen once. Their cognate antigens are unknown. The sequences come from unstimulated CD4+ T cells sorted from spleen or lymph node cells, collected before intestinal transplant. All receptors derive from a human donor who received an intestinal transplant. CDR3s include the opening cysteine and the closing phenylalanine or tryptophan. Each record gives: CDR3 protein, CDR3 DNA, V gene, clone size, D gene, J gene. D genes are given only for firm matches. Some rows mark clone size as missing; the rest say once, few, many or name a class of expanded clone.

CASSLGAGVHEQYF | TGCGCCAGCAGCTTGGGGGCAGGGGTCCACGAGCAGTACTTC | TRBV5-1 | - | - | TRBJ2-7
CASSDRLGARDEQFF | TGTGCCAGCAGTGATCGTTTGGGGGCGCGGGATGAGCAGTTCTTC | TRBV6-1 | - | - | TRBJ2-1
CASSENMDRANQPQHF | TGTGCCAGCAGTGAAAATATGGACAGGGCTAATCAGCCCCAGCATTTT | TRBV25-1 | - | TRBD1 | TRBJ1-5
CASSLYRGPSTYEQYF | TGCGCCAGCAGCTTGTACCGGGGCCCTTCTACCTACGAGCAGTACTTC | TRBV5-1 | - | - | TRBJ2-7
CASSPRVQSNEQFF | TGTGCCAGCTCACCACGAGTACAGAGCAATGAGCAGTTCTTC | TRBV18 | - | - | TRBJ2-1
CASRRTGMAYQPQHF | TGTGCCAGCAGGAGGACAGGGATGGCCTATCAGCCCCAGCATTTT | TRBV6-1 | - | TRBD1 | TRBJ1-5
CASRPMTGNNEKLFF | TGTGCAAGTCGCCCCATGACAGGGAATAATGAAAAACTGTTTTTT | TRBV12-2 | few | - | TRBJ1-4
CASSRGGTVDQSQHF | TGTGCCAGCAGTCGTGGGGGGACAGTTGATCAGTCCCAGCATTTT | TRBV28 | - | TRBD1 | TRBJ1-5
CASSLSGPGISSQETQYF | TGTGCCAGCAGCTTATCGGGCCCCGGTATTAGCAGTCAAGAGACCCAGTACTTC | TRBV11-3 | - | - | TRBJ2-5
CASRWGDTQYF | TGTGCCAGTAGGTGGGGAGATACGCAGTATTTT | TRBV19 | - | - | TRBJ2-3
CASKEAGGPSRSYNEQFF | TGTGCCAGCAAAGAAGCGGGAGGGCCCTCCCGCTCCTACAATGAGCAGTTCTTC | TRBV6-1 | - | TRBD2 | TRBJ2-1
CASSVRLAGGPRSYEQYF | TGTGCCAGTAGTGTTAGACTAGCGGGAGGGCCGCGCTCCTACGAGCAGTACTTC | TRBV19 | - | TRBD2 | TRBJ2-7
CASSGGFSGNTIYF | TGTGCCAGCAGTGGGGGATTCTCTGGAAACACCATATATTTT | TRBV28 | - | - | TRBJ1-3
CAISDLGLAGGVETQYF | TGTGCCATCAGTGACCTCGGACTAGCGGGAGGTGTGGAGACCCAGTACTTC | TRBV10-3 | - | TRBD2 | TRBJ2-5
CASSLAENTGELFF | TGTGCCAGCAGTTTAGCGGAAAACACCGGGGAGCTGTTTTTT | TRBV7-6 | - | - | TRBJ2-2
CASSVDRVASPLHF | TGTGCCAGCAGTGTGGACAGGGTTGCTTCACCCCTCCACTTT | TRBV28 | - | TRBD1 | TRBJ1-6
CASSSVVTSVGYTF | TGTGCCAGCAGCTCGGTAGTCACCTCCGTTGGCTACACCTTC | TRBV7-2 | few | - | TRBJ1-2
CASSLRGNTEAFF | TGTGCCAGCAGCTTAAGGGGGAACACTGAAGCTTTCTTT | TRBV7-2 | - | - | TRBJ1-1
CASSLTSGRVTGELFF | TGTGCCAGCAGCCTGACTAGCGGGAGGGTCACCGGGGAGCTGTTTTTT | TRBV11-2 | - | TRBD2 | TRBJ2-2
CASSQDIYRGQNYEQYF | TGCGCCAGCAGCCAAGATATATACAGGGGGCAAAATTACGAGCAGTACTTC | TRBV4-1 | - | TRBD1 | TRBJ2-7
CAAGRSSGNTIYF | TGTGCCGCGGGCCGGAGCTCTGGAAACACCATATATTTT | TRBV19 | few | - | TRBJ1-3
CASSVGRGLRETQYF | TGTGCCAGCAGTGTTGGGAGGGGACTAAGGGAGACCCAGTACTTC | TRBV2 | - | TRBD2 | TRBJ2-5
CASRDRGREQYF | TGTGCCAGTCGGGACAGGGGGCGCGAGCAGTACTTC | TRBV19 | - | TRBD1 | TRBJ2-7
CATSTWTGHSYEQYF | TGTGCCACCAGCACCTGGACAGGGCACTCCTACGAGCAGTACTTC | TRBV15 | - | TRBD1 | TRBJ2-7
CASSQGTLGLGNEQFF | TGCGCCAGCAGCCAAGGGACCCTCGGTTTAGGCAATGAGCAGTTCTTC | TRBV4-1 | - | - | TRBJ2-1
CASSELGAGAFF | TGTGCCAGCAGTGAATTGGGGGCCGGAGCTTTCTTT | TRBV6-1 | - | - | TRBJ1-1
CASSTNRQVPEQYF | TGTGCCAGTAGTACCAATCGGCAGGTACCCGAGCAGTACTTC | TRBV19 | - | - | TRBJ2-7
CASSLRDNREGYEQYF | TGCGCCAGCAGCCTTCGGGACAATCGGGAGGGCTACGAGCAGTACTTC | TRBV23-1 | once | TRBD2 | TRBJ2-7
CASANRRQYF | TGTGCCAGCGCTAATCGGAGGCAGTACTTC | TRBV25-1 | - | - | TRBJ2-7
CASSTTGTGAYEQYF | TGTGCCAGTAGTACCACCGGGACAGGGGCCTACGAGCAGTACTTC | TRBV19 | once | TRBD1 | TRBJ2-7
CASSLDPQETQYF | TGCGCCAGCAGCTTGGACCCTCAAGAGACCCAGTACTTC | TRBV5-1 | few | - | TRBJ2-5
CASSERGGNQPQHF | TGTGCCAGCAGTGAACGGGGAGGAAATCAGCCCCAGCATTTT | TRBV2 | - | - | TRBJ1-5
CASSWGPQIDYEQYF | TGTGCCAGCAGCTGGGGTCCCCAAATTGACTACGAGCAGTACTTC | TRBV4-2 | - | - | TRBJ2-7
CASSQVLGLGNIQYF | TGCGCCAGCAGCCAAGTATTAGGTTTAGGCAACATTCAGTACTTC | TRBV4-1 | few | - | TRBJ2-4
CASSEHGGDYGYTF | TGTGCCAGCAGTGAACACGGAGGGGACTATGGCTACACCTTC | TRBV2 | - | - | TRBJ1-2
CASRGVGRYTGELFF | TGTGCCAGCAGGGGGGTGGGCCGCTACACCGGGGAGCTGTTTTTT | TRBV6-5 | - | - | TRBJ2-2
CSVGDRGYTF | TGCAGCGTTGGGGACCGGGGCTACACCTTC | TRBV29-1 | - | - | TRBJ1-2
CASSLQGALGTEAFF | TGTGCCAGCAGCTTACAGGGGGCGCTGGGAACTGAAGCTTTCTTT | TRBV11-1 | - | TRBD1 | TRBJ1-1
CASSVGRDLLETQYF | TGCGCCAGCAGTGTAGGACGGGACCTCCTGGAGACCCAGTACTTC | TRBV10-1 | - | - | TRBJ2-5
CASSQQGEQFF | TGTGCCAGCAGTCAACAAGGGGAGCAGTTCTTC | TRBV9 | - | - | TRBJ2-1
CASSSPSTALVPYEQYF | TGTGCCAGCAGTTCGCCATCGACAGCTTTAGTACCCTACGAGCAGTACTTC | TRBV28 | - | - | TRBJ2-7
CASSESGQSDGYTF | TGTGCCAGCAGTGAATCTGGACAGAGCGATGGCTACACCTTC | TRBV6-1 | - | - | TRBJ1-2